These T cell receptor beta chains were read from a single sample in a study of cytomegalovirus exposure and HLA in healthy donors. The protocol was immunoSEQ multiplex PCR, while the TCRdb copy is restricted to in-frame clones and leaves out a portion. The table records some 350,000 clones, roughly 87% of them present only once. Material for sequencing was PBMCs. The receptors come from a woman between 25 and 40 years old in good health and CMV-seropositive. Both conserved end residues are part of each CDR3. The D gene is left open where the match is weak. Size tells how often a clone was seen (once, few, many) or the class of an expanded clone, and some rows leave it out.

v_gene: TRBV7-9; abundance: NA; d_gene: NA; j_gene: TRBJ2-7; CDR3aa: CASSLGQTVYEQYF; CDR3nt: TGTGCCAGCAGCTTAGGGCAAACGGTCTACGAGCAGTACTTC
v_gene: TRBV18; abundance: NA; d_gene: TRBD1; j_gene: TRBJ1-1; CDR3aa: CASSPDRVGSNTEAFF; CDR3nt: TGTGCCAGCTCACCGGACAGGGTGGGGAGTAACACTGAAGCTTTCTTT
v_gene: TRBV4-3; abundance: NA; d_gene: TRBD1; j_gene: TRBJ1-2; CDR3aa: CASSQDALAIRGRRYGYTF; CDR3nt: TGCGCCAGCAGCCAAGATGCGTTGGCTATCAGGGGGCGTCGGTATGGCTACACCTTC
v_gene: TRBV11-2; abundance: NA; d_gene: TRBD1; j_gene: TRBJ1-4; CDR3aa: CASSSGQGGKLFF; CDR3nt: TGTGCCAGCAGCTCAGGACAGGGCGGAAAACTGTTTTTT
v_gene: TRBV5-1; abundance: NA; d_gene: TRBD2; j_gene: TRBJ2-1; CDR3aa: CASSFGAGGVGEQFF; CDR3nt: TGCGCCAGCAGCTTCGGAGCGGGAGGGGTCGGGGAGCAGTTCTTC
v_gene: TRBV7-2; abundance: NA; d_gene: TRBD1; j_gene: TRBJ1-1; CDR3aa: CASGRTGAYEAFF; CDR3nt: TGTGCCAGCGGGAGGACAGGGGCATATGAAGCTTTCTTT
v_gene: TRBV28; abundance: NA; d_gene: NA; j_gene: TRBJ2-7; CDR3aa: CASSQSPSYEQYF; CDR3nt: TGTGCCAGCAGTCAATCACCTTCCTACGAGCAGTACTTC
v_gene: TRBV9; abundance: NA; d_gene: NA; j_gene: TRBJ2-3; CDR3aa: CASSSQGYTDTQYF; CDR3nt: TGTGCCAGCAGCTCACAGGGCTACACAGATACGCAGTATTTT
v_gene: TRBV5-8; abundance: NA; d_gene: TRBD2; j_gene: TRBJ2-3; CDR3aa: CASSLPRGSGADTQYF; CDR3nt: TGTGCCAGCAGCTTGCCCCGGGGGAGCGGGGCAGATACGCAGTATTTT
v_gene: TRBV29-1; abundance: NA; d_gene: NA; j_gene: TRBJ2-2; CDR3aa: CSALGENTGELFF; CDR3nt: TGCAGCGCGCTAGGGGAGAACACCGGGGAGCTGTTTTTT
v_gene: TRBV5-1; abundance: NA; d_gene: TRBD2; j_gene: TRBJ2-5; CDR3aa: CASRAGTSGVQETQYF; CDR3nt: TGCGCCAGCAGGGCCGGGACTAGCGGAGTACAAGAGACCCAGTACTTC
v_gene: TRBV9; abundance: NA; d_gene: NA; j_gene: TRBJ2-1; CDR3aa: CASSYSSSYNEQFF; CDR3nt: TGTGCCAGCAGCTATAGTAGCTCCTACAATGAGCAGTTCTTC
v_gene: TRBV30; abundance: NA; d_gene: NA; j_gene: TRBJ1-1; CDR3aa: CAWSVIGRGRVMSTEAFF; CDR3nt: TGTGCCTGGAGTGTAATTGGGAGGGGACGGGTGATGAGCACTGAAGCTTTCTTT
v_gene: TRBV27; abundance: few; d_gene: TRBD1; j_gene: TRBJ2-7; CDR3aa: CASRKGTGAYEQYF; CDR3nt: TGTGCCAGCAGGAAAGGGACAGGGGCCTACGAGCAGTACTTC
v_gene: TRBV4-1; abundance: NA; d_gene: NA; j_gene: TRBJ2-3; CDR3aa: CASSQVSGRNTDTQYF; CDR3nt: TGCGCCAGCAGCCAAGTAAGCGGTAGGAACACAGATACGCAGTATTTT
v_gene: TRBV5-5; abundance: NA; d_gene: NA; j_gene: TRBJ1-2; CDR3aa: CASSLEVSFYGYTF; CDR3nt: TGTGCCAGCAGCTTGGAGGTCAGCTTCTATGGCTACACCTTC